This paragraph reports one T cell receptor (beta chain). This specimen belongs to a study of blood T cell repertoires in COVID-19. At the level of the study: The origin of the acute and convalescent COVID-19 samples was the United States, Italy and Spain. T cells, B-cell-depleted T cells, or PBMCs supplied cDNA or gDNA.

Per the original methods: Amplification of reference gene primers was used by the study to estimate nucleated cell counts. Clones were read by immunoSEQ multiplex PCR, and TCRdb kept only the in-frame ones, dropping some. Clone size and the V and J calls come from that table; the DNA yielded D and trimming. This repertoire shows about 150,000 clones, around 87% found once; its top ten account for under 9%. The CDR3 length is 12 residues. V was cut by 4 bases and J by 7 bases, with 8 bases left in between. Germline V gives CDR1 SGHDN, CDR2 FVKESK. The chain combines TRBV14 with TRBJ2-1, with a possible D match to TRBD1 (5 bases). Sequenced input: peripheral blood. This sequence originates from a woman between 45 and 65 years old with active or convalescent COVID-19. The DNA of the CDR3 is TGTGCCAGCAGCCCAGGGTGGAATGAGCAGTTCTTC. This encodes CASSPGWNEQFF. The whole variable domain, filled in from reference TRBV14 and TRBJ2-1, reads EAGVTQFPSHSVIEKGQTVTLRCDPISGHDNLYWYRRVMGKEIKFLLHFVKESKQDESGMPNNRFLAERTGGTYSTLKVQPAELEDSGVYFCASSPGWNEQFFGPGTRLTVL.